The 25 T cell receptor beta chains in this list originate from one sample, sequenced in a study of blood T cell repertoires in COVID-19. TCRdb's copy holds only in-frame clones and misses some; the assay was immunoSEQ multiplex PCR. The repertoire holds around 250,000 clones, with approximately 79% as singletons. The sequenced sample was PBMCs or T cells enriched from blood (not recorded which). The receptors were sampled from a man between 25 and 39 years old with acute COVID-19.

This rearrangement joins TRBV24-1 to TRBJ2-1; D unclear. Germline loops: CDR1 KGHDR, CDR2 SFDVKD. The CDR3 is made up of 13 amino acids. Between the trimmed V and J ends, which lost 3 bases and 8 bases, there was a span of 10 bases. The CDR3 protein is CATSDDIGYEQFF. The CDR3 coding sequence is TGTGCCACCAGTGATGATATCGGGTATGAGCAGTTCTTC.

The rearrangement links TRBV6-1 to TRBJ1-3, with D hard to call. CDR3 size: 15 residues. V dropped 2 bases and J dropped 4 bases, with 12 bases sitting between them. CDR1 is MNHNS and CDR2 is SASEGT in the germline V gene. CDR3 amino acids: CASSEKGGAGNTIYF. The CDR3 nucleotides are TGTGCCAGCAGTGAAAAAGGAGGAGCGGGAAACACCATATATTTT.

CDR3 in amino acids: CASSWTSGGETQYF. The DNA of the CDR3 is TGTGCCAGCAGTTGGACTAGCGGGGGGGAGACCCAGTACTTC. The chain recombines TRBV11-2 with TRBJ2-5; 14 nucleotides align to TRBD2. CDR3 size: 14 residues. The junction had 2 bases not matched to a gene; V was cut back by 6 bases and J by 5 bases. Per germline, CDR1 SGHAT and CDR2 FQNNGV.

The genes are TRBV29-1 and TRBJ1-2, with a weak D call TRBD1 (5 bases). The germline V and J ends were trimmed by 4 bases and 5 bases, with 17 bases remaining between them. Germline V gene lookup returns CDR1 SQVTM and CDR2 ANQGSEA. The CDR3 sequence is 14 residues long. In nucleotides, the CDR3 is TGCAGCGTTGTAGGGGCCAAGCAAGATTATGGCTACACCTTC. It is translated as CSVVGAKQDYGYTF.

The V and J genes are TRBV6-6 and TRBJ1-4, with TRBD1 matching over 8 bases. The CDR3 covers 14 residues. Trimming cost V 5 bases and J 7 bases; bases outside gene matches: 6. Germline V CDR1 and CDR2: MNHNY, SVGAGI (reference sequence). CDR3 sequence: CASSPQDRGEKLFF. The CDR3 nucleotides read TGTGCCAGCAGTCCCCAAGACAGGGGTGAAAAACTGTTTTTT.

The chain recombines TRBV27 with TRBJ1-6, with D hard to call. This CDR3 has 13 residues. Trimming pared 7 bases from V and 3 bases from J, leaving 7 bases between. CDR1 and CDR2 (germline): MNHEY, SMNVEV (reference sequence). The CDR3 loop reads CASTPRYNSPLHF. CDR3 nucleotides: TGTGCCAGCACCCCGCGCTATAATTCACCCCTCCACTTT.

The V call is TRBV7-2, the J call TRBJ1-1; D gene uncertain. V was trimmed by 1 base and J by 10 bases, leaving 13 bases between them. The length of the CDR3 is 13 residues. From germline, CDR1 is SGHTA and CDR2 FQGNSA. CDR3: CASSLGNGGGAFF. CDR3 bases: TGTGCCAGCAGCTTAGGAAATGGAGGTGGAGCTTTCTTT.

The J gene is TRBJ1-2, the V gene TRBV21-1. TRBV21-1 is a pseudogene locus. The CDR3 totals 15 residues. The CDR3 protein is CASSIGGGCNYGYTF. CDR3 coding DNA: TGTGCCAGCAGCATCGGGGGGGGGTGCAACTATGGCTACACCTTC.

Written as DNA, the CDR3 is TGTGCCAGCAGCAAAGGGCAGGGGGACCGTCAGCCCCAGCATTTT. Protein: CASSKGQGDRQPQHF. The gene calls are TRBV21-1 and TRBJ1-5; TRBD1, the D gene given by the table, was not confirmed from the DNA. TRBV21-1 is a known pseudogene. CDR3 size: 15 residues.

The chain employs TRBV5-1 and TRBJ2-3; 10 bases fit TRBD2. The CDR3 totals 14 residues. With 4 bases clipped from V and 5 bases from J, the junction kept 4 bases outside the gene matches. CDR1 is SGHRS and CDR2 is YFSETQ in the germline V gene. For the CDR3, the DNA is TGCGCCAGCAGCCCCCAGCGGGGGGGAGATACGCAGTATTTT. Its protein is CASSPQRGGDTQYF.

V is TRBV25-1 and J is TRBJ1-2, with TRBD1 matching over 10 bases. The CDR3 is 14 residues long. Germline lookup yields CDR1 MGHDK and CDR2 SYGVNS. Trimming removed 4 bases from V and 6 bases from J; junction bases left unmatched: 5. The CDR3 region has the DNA TGTGCCAGCAGTGCTGGACAGGGGGTCCATGGCTACACCTTC. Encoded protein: CASSAGQGVHGYTF.

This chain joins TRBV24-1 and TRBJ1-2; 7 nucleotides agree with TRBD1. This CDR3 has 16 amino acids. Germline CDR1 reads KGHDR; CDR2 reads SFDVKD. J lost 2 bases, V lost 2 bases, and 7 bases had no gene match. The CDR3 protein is CATSDSKRTGNYGYTF. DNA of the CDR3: TGTGCCACCAGTGATTCGAAACGGACAGGAAACTATGGCTACACCTTC.

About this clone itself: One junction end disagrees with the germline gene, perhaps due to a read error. CDR3 sequence: CASSPGTGTDTQYF. CDR3 nucleotide sequence: TGTGCCAGCAGCCCTGGGACAGGCACAGATACGCAGTATTTT. The chain is built from TRBV5-1 and TRBJ2-3; 7 bases line up with TRBD1. The CDR3 is 14 residues long. CDR1 and CDR2 (germline): SGHRS, YFSETQ.

CDR3 in DNA: TGCGCCAGCAGCTTGGCCGCAGGGTCCAACTATGGCTACACCTTC. It yields the protein CASSLAAGSNYGYTF. The chain combines TRBV5-1 with TRBJ1-2, with D tentatively TRBD1 (5 bases). CDR1 and CDR2 (germline): SGHRS, YFSETQ. The CDR3 length is 15 residues. Between the trimmed V and J ends, which lost 0 bases and 2 bases, there was a span of 11 bases.

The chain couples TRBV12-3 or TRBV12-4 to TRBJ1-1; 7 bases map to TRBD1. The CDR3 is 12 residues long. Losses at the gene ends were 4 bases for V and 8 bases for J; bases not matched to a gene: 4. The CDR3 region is CASSYPGQEAFF. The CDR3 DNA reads TGTGCCAGCAGTTACCCGGGACAGGAAGCTTTCTTT.

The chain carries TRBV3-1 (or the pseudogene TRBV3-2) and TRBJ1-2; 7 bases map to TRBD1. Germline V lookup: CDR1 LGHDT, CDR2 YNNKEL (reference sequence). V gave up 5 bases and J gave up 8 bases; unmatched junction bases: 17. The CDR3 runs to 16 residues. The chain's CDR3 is CASSSQTGSGTVGYTF. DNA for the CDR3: TGTGCCAGCAGCTCCCAGACAGGGTCCGGTACCGTGGGCTACACCTTC.

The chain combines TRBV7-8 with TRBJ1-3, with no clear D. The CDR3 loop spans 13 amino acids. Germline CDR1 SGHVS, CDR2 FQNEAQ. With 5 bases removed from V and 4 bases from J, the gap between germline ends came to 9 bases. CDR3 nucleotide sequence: TGTGCCAGCAGCATAACAGAAGGAAACACCATATATTTT. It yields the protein CASSITEGNTIYF.

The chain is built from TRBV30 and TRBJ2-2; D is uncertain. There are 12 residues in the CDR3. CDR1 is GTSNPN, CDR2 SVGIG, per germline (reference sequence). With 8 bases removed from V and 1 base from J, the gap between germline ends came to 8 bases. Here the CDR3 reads CAGGGNTGELFF. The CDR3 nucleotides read TGTGCCGGCGGCGGGAACACCGGGGAGCTGTTTTTT.

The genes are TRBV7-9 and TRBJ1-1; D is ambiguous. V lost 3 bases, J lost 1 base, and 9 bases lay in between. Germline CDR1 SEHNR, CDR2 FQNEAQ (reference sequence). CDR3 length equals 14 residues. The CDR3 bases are TGTGCCAGCAGCTTTGAACAGCCGAACACTGAAGCTTTCTTT. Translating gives CASSFEQPNTEAFF.

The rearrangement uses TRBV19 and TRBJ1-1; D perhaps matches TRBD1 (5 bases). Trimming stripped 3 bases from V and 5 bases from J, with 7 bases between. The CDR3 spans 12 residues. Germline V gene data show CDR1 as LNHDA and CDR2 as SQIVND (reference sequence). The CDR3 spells CASSIKGTEAFF. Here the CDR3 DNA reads TGTGCCAGTAGTATCAAGGGGACTGAAGCTTTCTTT. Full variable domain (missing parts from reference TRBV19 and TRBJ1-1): DGGITQSPKYLFRKEGQNVTLSCEQNLNHDAMYWYRQDPGQGLRLIYYSQIVNDFQKGDIAEGYSVSREKKESFPLTVTSAQKNPTAFYLCASSIKGTEAFFGQGTRLTVV.

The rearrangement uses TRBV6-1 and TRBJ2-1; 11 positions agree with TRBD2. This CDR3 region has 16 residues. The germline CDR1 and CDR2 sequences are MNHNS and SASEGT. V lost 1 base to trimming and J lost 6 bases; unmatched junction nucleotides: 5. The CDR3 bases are TGTGCCAGCAGTGAAGGACTAGCGGGATACAGCAATGAGCAGTTCTTC. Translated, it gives CASSEGLAGYSNEQFF.

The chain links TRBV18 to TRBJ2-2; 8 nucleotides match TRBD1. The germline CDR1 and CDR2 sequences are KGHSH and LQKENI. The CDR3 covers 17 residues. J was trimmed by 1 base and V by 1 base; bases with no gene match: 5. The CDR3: CASSPQTGTGNTGELFF. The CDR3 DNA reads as TGTGCCAGCTCACCACAGACCGGGACAGGGAACACCGGGGAGCTGTTTTTT.

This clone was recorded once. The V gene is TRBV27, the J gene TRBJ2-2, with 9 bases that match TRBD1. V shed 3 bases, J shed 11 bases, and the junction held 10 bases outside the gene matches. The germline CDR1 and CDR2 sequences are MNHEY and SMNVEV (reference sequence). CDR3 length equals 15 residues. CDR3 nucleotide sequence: TGTGCCAGCAGTTTGACCGGGACAGGGTTTTTAGAGCTGTTTTTT. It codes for CASSLTGTGFLELFF.

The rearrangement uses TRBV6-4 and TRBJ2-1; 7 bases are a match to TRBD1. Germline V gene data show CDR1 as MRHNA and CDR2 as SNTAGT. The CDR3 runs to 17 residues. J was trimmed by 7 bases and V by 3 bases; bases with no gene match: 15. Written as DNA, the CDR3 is TGTGCCAGCAGTGAAACCGACAGGGTTAAACCCTTAAATGAGCAGTTCTTC. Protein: CASSETDRVKPLNEQFF.

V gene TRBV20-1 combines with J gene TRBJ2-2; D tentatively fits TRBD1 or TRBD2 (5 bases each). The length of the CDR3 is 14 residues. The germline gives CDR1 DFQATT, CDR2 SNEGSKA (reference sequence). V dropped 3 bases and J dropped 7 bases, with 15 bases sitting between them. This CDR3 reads CSASGGRVGGELFF. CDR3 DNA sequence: TGCAGTGCTAGTGGAGGCAGGGTCGGCGGGGAGCTGTTTTTT.